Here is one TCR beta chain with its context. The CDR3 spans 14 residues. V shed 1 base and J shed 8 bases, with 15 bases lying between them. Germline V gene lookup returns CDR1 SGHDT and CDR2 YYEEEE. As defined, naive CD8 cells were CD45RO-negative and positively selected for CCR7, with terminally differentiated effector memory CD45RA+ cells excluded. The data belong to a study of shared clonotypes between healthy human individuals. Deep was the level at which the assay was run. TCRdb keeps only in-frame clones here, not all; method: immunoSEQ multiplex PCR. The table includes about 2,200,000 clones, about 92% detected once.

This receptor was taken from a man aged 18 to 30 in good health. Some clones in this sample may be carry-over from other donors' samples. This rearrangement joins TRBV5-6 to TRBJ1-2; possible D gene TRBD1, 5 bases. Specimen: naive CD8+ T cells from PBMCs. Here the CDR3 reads CASSLYVGAEGYTF. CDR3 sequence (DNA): TGTGCCAGCAGCTTGTACGTCGGGGCTGAAGGCTACACCTTC.